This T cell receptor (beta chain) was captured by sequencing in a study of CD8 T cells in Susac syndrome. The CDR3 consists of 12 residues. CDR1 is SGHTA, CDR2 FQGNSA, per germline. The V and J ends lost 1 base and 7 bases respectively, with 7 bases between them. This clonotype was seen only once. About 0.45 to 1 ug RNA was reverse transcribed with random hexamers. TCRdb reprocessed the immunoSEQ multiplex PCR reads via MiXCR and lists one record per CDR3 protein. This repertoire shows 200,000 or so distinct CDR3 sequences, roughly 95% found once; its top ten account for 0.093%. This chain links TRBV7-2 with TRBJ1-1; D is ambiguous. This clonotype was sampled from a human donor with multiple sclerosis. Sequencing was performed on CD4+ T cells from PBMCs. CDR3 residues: CASSLVGSEAFF. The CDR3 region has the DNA TGTGCCAGCAGCTTAGTGGGGAGTGAAGCTTTCTTT.